The entry that follows covers one T cell receptor (beta chain) sequence. This CDR3 is built from 16 residues. Germline loops: CDR1 SGHAT, CDR2 FQNNGV. Trimming cost V 5 bases and J 4 bases; bases outside gene matches: 7. These data are taken from a study of cytomegalovirus exposure and HLA in healthy donors. This PCR relied on a set of 60 Vbeta primers and 13 Jbeta primers. Assay: immunoSEQ multiplex PCR; the TCRdb copy retains only in-frame clones and omits some. The sample lists roughly 180,000 clones, roughly 80% occurring once. J is TRBJ2-2 and V is TRBV11-2; the match to TRBD1 covers 10 bases. The sequencing input was PBMCs. The TCR comes from a middle-aged woman in good health and CMV-seropositive. DNA for the CDR3: TGTGCCAGCAGCCCCCGGACAGGGGGAAGCACCGGGGAGCTGTTTTTT. Its translation: CASSPRTGGSTGELFF.